The 18 T cell receptor beta chains below were found in one sample sequenced in a study of blood T cell repertoires in COVID-19. The repertoire was sequenced with immunoSEQ multiplex PCR; TCRdb's copy has only in-frame clones and lacks some. There are some 31,000 clones in the sample; approximately 88% occur only once, and around 13% lies in the top ten. Sequenced material: peripheral blood. Receptors originate from an older man with active COVID-19.

The gene calls are TRBV27 and TRBJ1-5; 7 bases match TRBD1. CDR1 and CDR2 from the germline V gene are MNHEY and SMNVEV (reference sequence). Germline trimming cut 4 bases from V and 7 bases from J; bases unmatched to any gene: 7. The CDR3 is 14 amino acids. In nucleotides, the CDR3 is TGTGCCAGCAGTTCCTCAGGGGGGTGGCAGCCCCAGCATTTT. Protein sequence: CASSSSGGWQPQHF.

The J gene is TRBJ2-2, the V gene TRBV18; 10 bases line up with TRBD1. The J segment lost 2 bases and the V segment lost 3 bases, leaving 3 bases of the junction unmatched. The germline V gene encodes CDR1 KGHSH and CDR2 LQKENI. This CDR3 has 16 residues. The DNA for the CDR3 is TGTGCCAGCTCACCTCCGACAGGGGGCAACACCGGGGAGCTGTTTTTT. This codes for CASSPPTGGNTGELFF.

The chain employs TRBV6-5 and TRBJ2-5; 10 nucleotides align to TRBD1. The CDR3 extends over 14 amino acids. Germline CDR1 reads MNHEY; CDR2 reads SVGAGI. J was trimmed by 5 bases and V by 5 bases; bases with no gene match: 5. The CDR3 sequence is CASSTGQGKETQYF. The CDR3, as DNA: TGTGCCAGCAGTACGGGACAGGGGAAGGAGACCCAGTACTTC.

This chain uses TRBV2 with TRBJ2-2; 7 bases align to TRBD1. The CDR3 totals 14 residues. CDR1 and CDR2 (germline): SNHLY, FYNNEI. V lost 8 bases, J lost 5 bases, and 8 bases stayed unmatched. The CDR3, as DNA: TGTGCCAGCGGGCCGGGACAGCCAACCGGGGAGCTGTTTTTT. Protein product: CASGPGQPTGELFF.

This chain links TRBV25-1 with TRBJ1-5, with 7 nucleotides matching TRBD1. Germline trimming cut 6 bases from V and 6 bases from J; bases unmatched to any gene: 8. The CDR3 contains 14 residues. Germline V gene lookup returns CDR1 MGHDK and CDR2 SYGVNS. The CDR3 sequence is CASRETGIGQPQHF. CDR3 sequence (DNA): TGTGCCAGCAGGGAGACAGGGATAGGTCAGCCCCAGCATTTT. The full variable domain, its missing parts supplied by reference TRBV25-1 and TRBJ1-5, is EADIYQTPRYLVIGTGKKITLECSQTMGHDKMYWYQQDPGMELHLIHYSYGVNSTEKGDLSSESTVSRIRTEHFPLTLESARPSHTSQYLCASRETGIGQPQHFGDGTRLSIL.

This chain links TRBV14 with TRBJ1-1; D unresolved. The CDR3 totals 18 residues. From germline, CDR1 is SGHDN and CDR2 FVKESK. V was trimmed by 0 bases and J by 8 bases, leaving 25 bases between them. The CDR3 reads CASSQDHKSWAASLEAFF. The DNA of the CDR3 is TGTGCCAGCAGCCAAGATCATAAGTCTTGGGCAGCATCCTTAGAAGCTTTCTTT.

The J gene is TRBJ2-3, the V gene TRBV6-2 or TRBV6-3, with 11 bases aligning to TRBD2. V lost 4 bases and J lost 2; bases outside the gene matches: 5. CDR1 MNHEY and CDR2 SVGEGT come from the germline V gene. CDR3 length equals 16 residues. The CDR3 spells CASSWRLAGNTDTQYF. The DNA of the CDR3 is TGTGCCAGCAGTTGGAGACTAGCGGGAAACACAGATACGCAGTATTTT.

This chain links TRBV11-2 with TRBJ1-2, with a possible D match to TRBD1 (6 bases). V was clipped by 4 bases and J by 8 bases, with 11 bases between them. This CDR3 is 12 amino acids long. Germline-derived CDR1 and CDR2 are SGHAT and FQNNGV. The CDR3 spells CASSWDNRGYTF. DNA for the CDR3: TGTGCCAGCAGCTGGGACAATCGGGGCTACACCTTC.

V usage is TRBV7-2 and J usage is TRBJ2-2, with TRBD1 matching 11 bases. CDR1 is SGHTA and CDR2 is FQGNSA in the germline V gene. The CDR3 covers 15 residues. The V segment lost 5 bases and the J segment 6 bases; nucleotides outside the gene matches: 5. The CDR3 bases are TGTGCCAGCAGCCCCGGGACAGGGGGGTCCGGGGAGCTGTTTTTT. Its protein product is CASSPGTGGSGELFF.

The chain employs TRBV5-4 and TRBJ2-2; tentative D call: TRBD1 (6 bases). Trimming shortened V by 6 bases and J by 0 bases, and 12 bases separated the two germline ends. This CDR3 region has 15 residues. CDR1 and CDR2 (germline): SGHNT, YYREEE (reference sequence). The CDR3 protein is CASTQGFANTGELFF. CDR3 DNA: TGTGCCAGCACCCAGGGGTTCGCGAACACCGGGGAGCTGTTTTTT.

This chain uses TRBV2 with TRBJ2-3; TRBD1 might be the D (5 bases). Deletions cut 3 bases from V and 4 bases from J, with 14 bases between. From germline, CDR1 is SNHLY and CDR2 FYNNEI. The length of the CDR3 is 15 residues. The CDR3 sequence is CASSDPGHLSDTQYF. CDR3 coding DNA: TGTGCCAGCAGTGATCCAGGGCACCTATCAGATACGCAGTATTTT.

The chain employs TRBV29-1 and TRBJ2-5, with 7 bases identical to TRBD2. This CDR3 contains 14 residues. The ends lost 3 bases at V and 5 bases at J; junction bases unmatched: 9. Germline V gene sequence: CDR1 SQVTM, CDR2 ANQGSEA. This chain's CDR3 is CSVDPGGWGETQYF. CDR3 DNA sequence: TGCAGCGTTGACCCGGGGGGTTGGGGGGAGACCCAGTACTTC.

This chain uses TRBV6-5 with TRBJ1-2; the D gene is possibly TRBD1 (6 bases). Per the germline V gene, CDR1 is MNHEY and CDR2 is SVGAGI. Trimming took 6 bases from V and 0 from J, leaving 14 bases between them. The CDR3 length is 15 residues. The CDR3 reads CASRQGRWANYGYTF. DNA of the CDR3: TGTGCCAGCAGACAGGGTAGATGGGCTAACTATGGCTACACCTTC.

This clone is medium-sized within its sample. V and J are TRBV19 and TRBJ2-7; perhaps TRBD2 as D (5 bases). Per the germline V gene, CDR1 is LNHDA and CDR2 is SQIVND (reference sequence). V shed 5 bases and J shed 6 bases, with 14 bases lying between them. CDR3 length equals 13 residues. The CDR3 DNA reads as TGTGCCAGTAGTCCCCCGACTACGGGCGAGCAGTACTTC. This sequence encodes CASSPPTTGEQYF. Variable domain in full (rest from reference TRBV19 and TRBJ2-7): DGGITQSPKYLFRKEGQNVTLSCEQNLNHDAMYWYRQDPGQGLRLIYYSQIVNDFQKGDIAEGYSVSREKKESFPLTVTSAQKNPTAFYLCASSPPTTGEQYFGPGTRLTVT.

The V gene is TRBV6-5, the J gene TRBJ1-2; D call uncertain. V was pared by 5 bases and J by 7 bases, with 14 bases between. The CDR3 totals 13 residues. Germline-derived CDR1 and CDR2 are MNHEY and SVGAGI. The CDR3 loop reads CASSTNGIGGYTF. CDR3 DNA: TGTGCCAGCAGTACGAACGGGATCGGTGGCTACACCTTC.

This clone was seen once. The gene calls are TRBV18 and TRBJ2-1; D might be TRBD1 (5 bases). This CDR3 has 15 amino acids. The germline gives CDR1 KGHSH, CDR2 LQKENI. Trimming left V 3 bases short and J 3 bases short, with 12 bases between. The CDR3 sequence: CASSPSTGLYNEQFF. In DNA, the CDR3 is TGTGCCAGCTCACCGTCAACAGGTCTCTACAATGAGCAGTTCTTC.

The chain has TRBV27 and TRBJ1-1; TRBD1 agrees at 8 bases. This CDR3 spans 14 amino acids. J gave up 4 bases and V 4 bases, and 5 bases lay outside the gene matches. Germline V gives CDR1 MNHEY, CDR2 SMNVEV (reference sequence). The CDR3 DNA follows: TGTGCCAGCAGTTACGGACAGGGCTTCACTGAAGCTTTCTTT. Protein: CASSYGQGFTEAFF.

This clone turned up a few times. The V and J genes are TRBV4-3 and TRBJ1-2, with D tentatively TRBD1 (5 bases). Trimming took off 0 bases at V and 3 bases at J, with 11 bases between the two ends. The germline gives CDR1 LGHNA, CDR2 YSLEER. CDR3 size: 15 residues. The CDR3 DNA reads as TGCGCCAGCAGCCAAGATGTCGGGGGGTACTATGGCTACACCTTC. Protein: CASSQDVGGYYGYTF.